These 25 T cell receptor beta chains share one sample of origin, sequenced in a study of blood T cell repertoires in COVID-19. The method was immunoSEQ multiplex PCR; TCRdb's version includes in-frame clones alone and lacks a portion of them. This table has roughly 100,000 clones, around 87% appearing once. The source material was peripheral blood. Receptors were obtained from a woman aged 50 to 65 with COVID-19, enrolled during active disease.

This clone occurred once. Other DNA sequences in this sample translate to the same CDR3. The genes are TRBV12-5 and TRBJ2-2, with D unresolved. This CDR3 spans 16 amino acids. V lost 0 bases and J 2 bases, leaving 10 bases between the germline ends. CDR1 and CDR2 from the germline V gene are LGHNT and FRNRAP. CDR3 amino acids: CASGLVGLLNTGELFF. The CDR3 nucleotides are TGTGCTAGTGGTTTGGTTGGGCTACTCAACACCGGGGAGCTGTTTTTT.

The CDR3: CASRRTGRENTIYF. CDR3 nucleotides: TGTGCCAGTAGGAGGACAGGGCGGGAAAACACCATATATTTT. The rearrangement uses TRBV19 and TRBJ1-3, with 8 bases aligning to TRBD1. This CDR3 region has 14 residues. Germline V lookup: CDR1 LNHDA, CDR2 SQIVND (reference sequence). J gave up 6 bases and V 6 bases, and 7 bases lay outside the gene matches.

J is TRBJ1-2 and V is TRBV10-3; no firm D call. This CDR3 region has 17 residues. V gave up 1 base and J gave up 1 base, with 16 bases separating them. Looked up from germline, CDR1 is ENHRY and CDR2 is SYGVKD. The CDR3 region is CAISEYGGFPLNYGYTF. Here the CDR3 DNA reads TGTGCCATCAGTGAGTATGGCGGTTTCCCGCTTAACTATGGCTACACCTTC.

The V and J genes are TRBV12-3 or TRBV12-4 and TRBJ1-2; D possibly corresponds to TRBD1 (6 bases). There are 13 residues in the CDR3. Deletions cut 3 bases from V and 7 bases from J, with 12 bases between. Here the CDR3 DNA reads TGTGCCAGCAGTTTCGTGGCAGGGGCTGGCTACACCTTC. Translating gives CASSFVAGAGYTF.

V and J are TRBV19 and TRBJ1-2; 8 nucleotides match TRBD1. J was trimmed by 2 bases and V by 6 bases; bases with no gene match: 5. CDR1 and CDR2 (germline): LNHDA, SQIVND (reference sequence). The length of the CDR3 is 14 residues. The DNA of the CDR3 is TGTGCCAGTAGGGCAGGGGGCTCAAACTATGGCTACACCTTC. Its translation: CASRAGGSNYGYTF.

The chain recombines TRBV30 with TRBJ1-1; TRBD1 matches at 9 bases. Trimming at V came to 3 bases and at J to 5 bases, leaving 7 bases not matched to a gene. The CDR3 spans 14 residues. Germline values: CDR1 GTSNPN, CDR2 SVGIG (reference sequence). This CDR3 reads CAWRQQGAETEAFF. CDR3 DNA: TGTGCCTGGAGACAACAGGGGGCAGAGACTGAAGCTTTCTTT.

A few counts support this clone. In DNA, the CDR3 is TGTGCCAGCAGCTTAGGACTAGCGGGGGCAGGGGAGCAGTACTTC. Encoded protein: CASSLGLAGAGEQYF. The chain has TRBV7-2 and TRBJ2-7, with 12 bases lining up with TRBD2. V shed 1 base and J 7 bases; nucleotides not matched to a gene: 5. Looked up from germline, CDR1 is SGHTA and CDR2 is FQGNSA. The CDR3 contains 15 residues.

The chain carries TRBV6-5 and TRBJ2-1, with TRBD1 matching over 10 bases. The trim removed 6 bases at V and 3 bases at J, leaving 5 bases unmatched. Per germline, CDR1 MNHEY and CDR2 SVGAGI. The CDR3 covers 15 residues. This CDR3 reads CASRADRGNYNEQFF. CDR3 sequence (DNA): TGTGCCAGCAGGGCGGACAGGGGGAACTACAATGAGCAGTTCTTC.

J is TRBJ2-1 and V is TRBV9; TRBD1 might be the D (6 bases). CDR3 length: 13 residues. The germline V gene has CDR1 SGDLS and CDR2 YYNGEE. The ends were cut back, 4 bases at V and 5 bases at J, with 10 bases in the middle. In nucleotides, the CDR3 is TGTGCCAGCAGCTTGGGACAAAACAATGAGCAGTTCTTC. It specifies CASSLGQNNEQFF.

This rearrangement joins TRBV5-1 to TRBJ2-3; TRBD2 matches at 9 bases. The CDR3 length is 17 residues. Germline CDR1 is SGHRS and CDR2 is YFSETQ. The trim removed 2 bases at V and 2 bases at J, leaving 9 bases unmatched. CDR3 DNA sequence: TGCGCCAGCAGCTTCAGTGTAGCGGGGGAAAACACAGATACGCAGTATTTT. Its protein product is CASSFSVAGENTDTQYF.

Regarding this clone: Other DNA sequences within the sample encode an identical CDR3. This sequence joins TRBV5-1 and TRBJ2-5; D is uncertain. Trimming removed 0 bases from V and 3 bases from J, with 3 bases in between. The CDR3 has 12 amino acids. Per the germline V gene, CDR1 is SGHRS and CDR2 is YFSETQ. The CDR3 here is CASSLAEETQYF. The DNA for the CDR3 is TGCGCCAGCAGCTTGGCAGAAGAGACCCAGTACTTC.

This chain uses TRBV4-1 with TRBJ2-5, with TRBD2 matching over 11 bases. V was clipped by 4 bases and J by 0 bases; unmatched bases: 4. Germline V gene sequence: CDR1 MGHRA, CDR2 YSYEKL. This CDR3 spans 16 amino acids. The DNA of the CDR3 is TGCGCCAGCAGCCCGGGACTAGCGGAGTACCAAGAGACCCAGTACTTC. Amino acid sequence: CASSPGLAEYQETQYF.

The chain has TRBV18 and TRBJ2-1; 15 bases map to TRBD2. In germline, CDR1 is KGHSH, CDR2 LQKENI. The CDR3 spans 15 residues. The trim removed 3 bases at V and 7 bases at J, leaving 1 base unmatched. This CDR3 reads CASSPGTSGRNEQFF. CDR3 coding DNA: TGTGCCAGCTCACCCGGGACTAGCGGGAGGAATGAGCAGTTCTTC.

This sequence joins TRBV6-5 and TRBJ2-7; D is possibly TRBD2 (6 bases). V lost 0 bases, J lost 0 bases, and 12 bases lay in between. The CDR3 is 16 amino acids. Germline CDR1 MNHEY, CDR2 SVGAGI. This CDR3 reads CASSYSSYGSSYEQYF. The CDR3 nucleotides read TGTGCCAGCAGTTACTCTTCCTACGGGAGCTCCTACGAGCAGTACTTC.

J is TRBJ2-2 and V is TRBV3-1 (or the pseudogene TRBV3-2); the D gene is possibly TRBD1 (6 bases). The CDR3 totals 14 residues. The germline CDR1 and CDR2 sequences are LGHDT and YNNKEL (reference sequence). The ends were cut back, 8 bases at V and 1 base at J, with 11 bases in the middle. For the CDR3, the DNA is TGTGCCAGCGCCAAGGACAGGAACACCGGGGAGCTGTTTTTT. Protein: CASAKDRNTGELFF.

J is TRBJ2-1 and V is TRBV4-3; D might be TRBD2 (6 bases). Trimming cost V 0 bases and J 7 bases, with 10 bases left between them. Looked up from germline, CDR1 is LGHNA and CDR2 is YSLEER. The CDR3 runs 14 residues. CDR3 coding DNA: TGCGCCAGCAGCCAAGATGGCGGAGGGAATGAGCAGTTCTTC. Protein: CASSQDGGGNEQFF.

This chain links TRBV4-1 with TRBJ1-2; TRBD1 matches 7 bases. CDR1 is MGHRA, CDR2 YSYEKL, per germline. The CDR3 length is 15 residues. V lost 5 bases to trimming and J lost 2 bases; unmatched junction nucleotides: 8. The CDR3 is CASSKNRGNNYGYTF. Written as DNA, the CDR3 is TGCGCCAGCAGCAAAAACAGGGGAAACAACTATGGCTACACCTTC.

There are a few counts of this clone. This chain's CDR3 is CASSLPPGNEQYF. The CDR3 DNA follows: TGTGCCAGCAGCTTACCGCCAGGGAACGAGCAGTACTTC. V is TRBV7-9 and J is TRBJ2-7; possibly TRBD1 for D (5 bases). The ends were cut back, 2 bases at V and 5 bases at J, with 10 bases in the middle. Germline V gene data show CDR1 as SEHNR and CDR2 as FQNEAQ (reference sequence). This CDR3 comprises 13 residues.

The chain is built from TRBV7-2 and TRBJ1-1; D perhaps matches TRBD1 (5 bases). The germline V and J ends were trimmed by 2 bases and 4 bases, with 11 bases remaining between them. The CDR3 sequence is 14 residues long. Germline V lookup: CDR1 SGHTA, CDR2 FQGNSA. In nucleotides, the CDR3 is TGTGCCAGCAGCTTACAAATCGGGGGCACTGAAGCTTTCTTT. Protein sequence: CASSLQIGGTEAFF.

The chain joins TRBV3-1 (or the pseudogene TRBV3-2) to TRBJ2-3, with D unresolved. The V end was cut by 1 base, the J end by 4 bases, with 6 bases between. Per germline, CDR1 LGHDT and CDR2 YNNKEL (reference sequence). The CDR3 runs to 13 residues. The CDR3, as DNA: TGTGCCAGCAGCCAAGTCTTTTCAGATACGCAGTATTTT. It specifies CASSQVFSDTQYF.

The V and J genes are TRBV5-7 and TRBJ2-5; 8 bases are shared with TRBD1. TRBV5-7 carries the ORF label, with uncertain function. V dropped 4 bases and J dropped 5; count of bases not matched to a gene: 13. The CDR3 is made up of 16 amino acids. Here the CDR3 DNA reads TGTGCCAGCAGCCCCCCCGGCCAGGGGGCAGGGGAGACCCAGTACTTC. Residues: CASSPPGQGAGETQYF.

The chain carries TRBV3-1 (or the pseudogene TRBV3-2) and TRBJ2-3, with D maybe TRBD2 (5 bases). V was cut by 2 bases and J by 6 bases, with 15 bases left in between. CDR3 size: 15 residues. CDR1 LGHDT and CDR2 YNNKEL come from the germline V gene (reference sequence). The CDR3 protein is CASSQMASSRDTQYF. The CDR3 DNA follows: TGTGCCAGCAGCCAAATGGCTAGCTCGCGGGATACGCAGTATTTT.

The chain couples TRBV9 to TRBJ2-3, with D hard to call. This CDR3 has 13 amino acids. In germline, CDR1 is SGDLS, CDR2 YYNGEE. Between the trimmed V and J ends, which lost 0 bases and 4 bases, there was a span of 6 bases. The CDR3 spells CASSVVRADTQYF. The CDR3 nucleotides read TGTGCCAGCAGCGTAGTTCGAGCAGATACGCAGTATTTT.

This clone was picked up one time. V gene TRBV5-6 combines with J gene TRBJ2-5, with 8 positions matching TRBD1. This CDR3 is 14 amino acids long. V trimming: 4 bases; J trimming: 6 bases; junction bases outside the gene matches: 8. Looked up from germline, CDR1 is SGHDT and CDR2 is YYEEEE. The CDR3 nucleotides read TGTGCCAGCAGCCTGATGACAGGGGTTCAGACCCAGTACTTC. It is translated as CASSLMTGVQTQYF.

The chain recombines TRBV6-5 with TRBJ2-1; the D gene is possibly TRBD2 (5 bases). This CDR3 spans 15 amino acids. Trimming pared 0 bases from V and 4 bases from J, leaving 10 bases between. The germline CDR1 and CDR2 sequences are MNHEY and SVGAGI. Written as DNA, the CDR3 is TGTGCCAGCAGTTACTCGATGTCGGGGTACAATGAGCAGTTCTTC. The encoded protein is CASSYSMSGYNEQFF.